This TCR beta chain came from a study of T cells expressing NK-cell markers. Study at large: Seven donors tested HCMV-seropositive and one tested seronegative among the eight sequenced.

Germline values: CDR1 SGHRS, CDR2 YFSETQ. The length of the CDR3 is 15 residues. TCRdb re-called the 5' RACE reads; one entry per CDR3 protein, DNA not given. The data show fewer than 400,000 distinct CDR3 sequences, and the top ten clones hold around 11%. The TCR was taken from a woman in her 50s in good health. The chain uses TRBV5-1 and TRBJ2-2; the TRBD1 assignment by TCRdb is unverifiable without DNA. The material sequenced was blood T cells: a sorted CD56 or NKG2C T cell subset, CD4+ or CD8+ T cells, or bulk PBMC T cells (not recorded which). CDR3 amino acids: CASSFRPPGAGELFF.